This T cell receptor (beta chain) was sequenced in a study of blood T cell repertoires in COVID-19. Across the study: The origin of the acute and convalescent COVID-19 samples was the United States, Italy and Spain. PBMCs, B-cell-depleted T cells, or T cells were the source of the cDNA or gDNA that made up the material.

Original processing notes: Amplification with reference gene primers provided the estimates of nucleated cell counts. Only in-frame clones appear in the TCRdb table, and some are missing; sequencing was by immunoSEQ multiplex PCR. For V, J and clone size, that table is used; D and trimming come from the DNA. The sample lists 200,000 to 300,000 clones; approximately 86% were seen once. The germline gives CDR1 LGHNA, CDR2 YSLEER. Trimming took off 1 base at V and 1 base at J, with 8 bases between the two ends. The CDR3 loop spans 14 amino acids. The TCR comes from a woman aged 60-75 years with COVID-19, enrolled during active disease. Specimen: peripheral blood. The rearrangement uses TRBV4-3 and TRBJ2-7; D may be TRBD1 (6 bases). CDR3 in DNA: TGCGCCAGCAGCCAAGTTGACAGGTCCTACGAGCAGTACTTC. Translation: CASSQVDRSYEQYF.